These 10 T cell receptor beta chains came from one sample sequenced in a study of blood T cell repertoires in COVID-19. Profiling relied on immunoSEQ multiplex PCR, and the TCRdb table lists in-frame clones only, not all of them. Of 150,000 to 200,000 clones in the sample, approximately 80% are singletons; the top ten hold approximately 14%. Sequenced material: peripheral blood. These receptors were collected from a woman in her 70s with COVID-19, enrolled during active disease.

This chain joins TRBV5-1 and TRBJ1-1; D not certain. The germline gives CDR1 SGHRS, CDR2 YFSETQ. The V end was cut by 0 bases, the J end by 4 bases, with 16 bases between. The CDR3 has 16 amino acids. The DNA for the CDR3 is TGCGCCAGCAGCTTGGCCCCCGGATTGGGAGGCACTGAAGCTTTCTTT. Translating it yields CASSLAPGLGGTEAFF.

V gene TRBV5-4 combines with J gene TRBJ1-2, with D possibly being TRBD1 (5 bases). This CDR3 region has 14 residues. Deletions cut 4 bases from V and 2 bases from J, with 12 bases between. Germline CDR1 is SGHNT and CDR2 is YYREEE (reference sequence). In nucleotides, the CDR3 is TGTGCCAGCAGCGCGGGACTCTACAACTATGGCTACACCTTC. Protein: CASSAGLYNYGYTF.

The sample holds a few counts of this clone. The CDR3 loop reads CASSLGQGNSPLHF. DNA for the CDR3: TGTGCCAGCAGCTTAGGACAGGGAAACTCACCCCTCCACTTT. V usage is TRBV11-2 and J usage is TRBJ1-6, with 7 bases matching TRBD1. CDR1 is SGHAT, CDR2 FQNNGV, per germline. The CDR3 extends over 14 amino acids. With V trimmed by 1 base and J by 10 bases, 4 bases remained unmatched. Full variable domain (missing parts from reference TRBV11-2 and TRBJ1-6): EAGVAQSPRYKIIEKRQSVAFWCNPISGHATLYWYQQILGQGPKLLIQFQNNGVVDDSQLPKDRFSAERLKGVDSTLKIQPAKLEDSAVYLCASSLGQGNSPLHFGNGTRLTVT.

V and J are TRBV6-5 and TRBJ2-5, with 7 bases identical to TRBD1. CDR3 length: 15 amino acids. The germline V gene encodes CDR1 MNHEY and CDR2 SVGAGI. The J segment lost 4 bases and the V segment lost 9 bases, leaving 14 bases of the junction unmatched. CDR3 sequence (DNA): TGTGCCAGTTCGATGGGAACAGGGGCGGTAGAGACCCAGTACTTC. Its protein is CASSMGTGAVETQYF.

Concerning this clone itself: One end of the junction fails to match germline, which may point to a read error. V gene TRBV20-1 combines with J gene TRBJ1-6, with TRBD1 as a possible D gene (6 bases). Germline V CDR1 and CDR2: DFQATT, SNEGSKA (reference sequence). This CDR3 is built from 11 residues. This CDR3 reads CSARIGGAEGF. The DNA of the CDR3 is TGCAGTGCTAGAATTGGGGGGGCAGAGGGCTTT.

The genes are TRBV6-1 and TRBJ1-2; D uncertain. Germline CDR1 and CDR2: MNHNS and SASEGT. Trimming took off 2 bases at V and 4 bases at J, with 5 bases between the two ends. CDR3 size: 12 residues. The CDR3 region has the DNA TGTGCCAGCAGTGAAAAACTCTATGGCTACACCTTC. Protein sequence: CASSEKLYGYTF.

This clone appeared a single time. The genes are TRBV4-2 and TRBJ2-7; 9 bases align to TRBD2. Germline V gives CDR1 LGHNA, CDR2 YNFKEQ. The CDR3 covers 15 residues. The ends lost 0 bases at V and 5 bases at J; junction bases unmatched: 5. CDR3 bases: TGTGCCAGCAGCCAAGATTTAGCGGGAGTCAACGAGCAGTACTTC. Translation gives CASSQDLAGVNEQYF.

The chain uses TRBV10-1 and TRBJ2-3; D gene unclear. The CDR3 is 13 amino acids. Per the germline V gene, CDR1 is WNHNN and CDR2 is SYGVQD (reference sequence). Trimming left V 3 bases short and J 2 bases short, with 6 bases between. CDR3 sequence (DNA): TGCGCCAGCAGTGACAGGCCCACAGATACGCAGTATTTT. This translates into CASSDRPTDTQYF.

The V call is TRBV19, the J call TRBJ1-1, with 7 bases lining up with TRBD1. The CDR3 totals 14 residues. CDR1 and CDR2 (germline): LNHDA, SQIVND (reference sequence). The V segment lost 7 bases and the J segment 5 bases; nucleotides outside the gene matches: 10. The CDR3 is CASKGDSRRTEAFF. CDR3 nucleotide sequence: TGTGCCAGTAAAGGGGACAGCCGAAGGACTGAAGCTTTCTTT. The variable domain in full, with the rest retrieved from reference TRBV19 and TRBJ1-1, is DGGITQSPKYLFRKEGQNVTLSCEQNLNHDAMYWYRQDPGQGLRLIYYSQIVNDFQKGDIAEGYSVSREKKESFPLTVTSAQKNPTAFYLCASKGDSRRTEAFFGQGTRLTVV.

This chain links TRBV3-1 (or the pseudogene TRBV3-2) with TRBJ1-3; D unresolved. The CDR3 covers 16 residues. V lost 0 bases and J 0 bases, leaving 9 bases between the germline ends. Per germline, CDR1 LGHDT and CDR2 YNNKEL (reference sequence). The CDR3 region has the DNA TGTGCCAGCAGCCAAGACGGTGAAGCCTCTGGAAACACCATATATTTT. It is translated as CASSQDGEASGNTIYF.